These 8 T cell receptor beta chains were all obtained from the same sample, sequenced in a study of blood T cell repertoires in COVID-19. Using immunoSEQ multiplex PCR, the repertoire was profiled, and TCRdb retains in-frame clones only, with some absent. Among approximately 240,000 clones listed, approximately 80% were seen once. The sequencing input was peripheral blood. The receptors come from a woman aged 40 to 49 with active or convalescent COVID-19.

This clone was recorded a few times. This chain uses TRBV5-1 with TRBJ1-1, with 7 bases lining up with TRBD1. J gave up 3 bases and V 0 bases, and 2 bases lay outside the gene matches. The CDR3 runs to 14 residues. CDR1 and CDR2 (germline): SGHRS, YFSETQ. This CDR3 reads CASSLADRYTEAFF. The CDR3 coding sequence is TGCGCCAGCAGCTTGGCGGACAGGTACACTGAAGCTTTCTTT.

The CDR3 loop is CASSLQGTGIYEQYF. Written as DNA, the CDR3 is TGTGCCAGCAGCTTACAAGGGACAGGGATCTACGAGCAGTACTTC. This sequence joins TRBV11-2 and TRBJ2-7; 9 nucleotides line up with TRBD1. Per germline, CDR1 SGHAT and CDR2 FQNNGV. Trimming at V came to 2 bases and at J to 3 bases, leaving 5 bases not matched to a gene. The CDR3 consists of 15 residues.

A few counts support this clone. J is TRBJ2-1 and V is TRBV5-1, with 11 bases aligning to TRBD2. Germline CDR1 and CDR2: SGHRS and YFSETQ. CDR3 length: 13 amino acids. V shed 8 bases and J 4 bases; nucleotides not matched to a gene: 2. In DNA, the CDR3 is TGCGCCAGTGCTAGCGGGGGGTACAATGAGCAGTTCTTC. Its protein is CASASGGYNEQFF.

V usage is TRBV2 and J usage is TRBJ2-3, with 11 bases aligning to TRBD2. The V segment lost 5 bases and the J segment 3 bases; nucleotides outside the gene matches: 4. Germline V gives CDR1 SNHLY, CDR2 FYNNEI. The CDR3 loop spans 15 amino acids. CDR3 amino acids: CASSWSSGGTDTQYF. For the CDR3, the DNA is TGTGCCAGCAGTTGGTCTAGCGGGGGGACAGATACGCAGTATTTT. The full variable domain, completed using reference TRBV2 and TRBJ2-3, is EPEVTQTPSHQVTQMGQEVILRCVPISNHLYFYWYRQILGQKVEFLVSFYNNEISEKSEIFDDQFSVERPDGSNFTLKIRSTKLEDSAMYFCASSWSSGGTDTQYFGPGTRLTVL.

The DNA of the CDR3 is TGTGCCTGGAGTGGGGGCTTCTCTGGGGCCAACGTCCTGACTTTC. As protein: CAWSGGFSGANVLTF. V gene TRBV30 combines with J gene TRBJ2-6; a possible D gene is TRBD1 (5 bases). This CDR3 comprises 15 residues. V was cut by 1 base and J by 0 bases, with 7 bases left in between. The V gene's germline CDR1 is GTSNPN and CDR2 SVGIG (reference sequence).

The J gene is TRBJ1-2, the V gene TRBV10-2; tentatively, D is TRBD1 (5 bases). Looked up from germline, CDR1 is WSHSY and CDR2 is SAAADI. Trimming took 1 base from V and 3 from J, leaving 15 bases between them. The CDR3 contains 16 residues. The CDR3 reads CASSEFFRGGDYGYTF. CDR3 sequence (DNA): TGCGCCAGCAGTGAGTTCTTTCGGGGAGGGGACTATGGCTACACCTTC.

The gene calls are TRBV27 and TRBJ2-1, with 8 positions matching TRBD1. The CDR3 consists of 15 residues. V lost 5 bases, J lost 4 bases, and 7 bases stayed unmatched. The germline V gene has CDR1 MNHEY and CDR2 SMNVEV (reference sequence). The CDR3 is CASSLVTGAYNEQFF. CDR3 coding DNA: TGTGCCAGCAGTCTGGTGACAGGGGCGTACAATGAGCAGTTCTTC.

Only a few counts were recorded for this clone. CDR3 loop: CASSQKGRAEAFF. For the CDR3, the DNA is TGCGCCAGCAGCCAAAAAGGCCGGGCTGAAGCTTTCTTT. The chain uses TRBV4-1 and TRBJ1-1; D gene unclear. Germline assignment: CDR1 MGHRA and CDR2 YSYEKL. The V gene lost 2 bases and the J gene lost 6 bases, with 10 bases spanning the gap. This CDR3 is 13 amino acids long.